Described below is a single TCR beta chain sequence and its context. What it binds is unknown. The sample originates from a study of PD-1 blockade in classical Hodgkin lymphoma. As for the study in general: Nivolumab 3 mg/kg was given intravenously every 2 weeks.

Data came from immunoSEQ multiplex PCR; TCRdb stores just in-frame clones and leaves some out. The profile shows roughly 13,000 clones, roughly 84% of them singletons. Broader study findings: Newly diagnosed patients had diversity similar to the baseline diversity of complete responders. CD4+ TCR diversity, unlike CD8+, rose significantly by C4D1.

This CDR3 contains 14 residues. CDR1 is SGHAT and CDR2 is FQNNGV in the germline V gene. After autologous stem cell transplantation all patients relapsed, and prior brentuximab vedotin exposure differed between cohorts. The chain has TRBV11-2 and TRBJ2-5; no definite D call. The DNA matches TRBJ2-7 better at its end, which makes the J call doubtful. This TCR derives from a human donor with classical Hodgkin lymphoma. Sequences were derived from peripheral blood mononuclear cells (PBMCs), sampled at baseline. Written as DNA, the CDR3 is TGTGCCAGCAGCTTAGGCCGCCGCTCCTACGAGCAGTACTTC. The encoded protein is CASSLGRRSYEQYF.